The TCR beta chain under discussion was sequenced for a study of regulatory T cells in long-lasting Graves disease. Study-wide points: The analysis examined peripheral blood only and excluded thyroid tissue. Whereas new patients shared some 990 public clonotypes, persistent patients shared more, at about 2,700.

Indicated time point: persistent/refractory GD, antithyroid drugs over 5 years with positive TRAb. PBMCs were the source of the RNA used for TCR sequencing. Patients met American Thyroid Association criteria for Graves' disease. CDR1 and CDR2 (germline): MNHNY, SVGAGI (reference sequence). The CDR3 sequence is 15 residues long. Trimming removed 0 bases from V and 0 bases from J, with 6 bases in between. Researchers made TCR beta libraries by using iRepertoire HTBI primers and running Arm-PCR on CDR3 regions. TCRdb itself ran the multiplex PCR reads through MiXCR, one entry per CDR3 protein. Among 300,000 to 400,000 distinct CDR3 sequences listed, roughly a fifth were seen once. This clonotype was picked up a small number of times. The antigen is not known.

Source: peripheral blood mononuclear cells (PBMCs), taken when the disease was refractory, from a patient treated with antithyroid drugs. This receptor was taken from a female donor with Graves disease. The chain is built from TRBV6-6 and TRBJ1-5, with D uncertain. CDR3 in DNA: TGTGCCAGCAGTTACTCGATAGGTAGCAATCAGCCCCAGCATTTT. This gives the protein CASSYSIGSNQPQHF.